This T cell receptor (beta chain) was sequenced for a study of shared clonotypes between healthy human individuals. The length of the CDR3 is 13 residues. Germline CDR1 reads LNHDA; CDR2 reads SQIVND (reference sequence). Trimming shortened V by 5 bases and J by 0 bases, and 7 bases separated the two germline ends. Libraries were prepared by immunoSEQ multiplex PCR; TCRdb keeps only in-frame clonotypes and omits some of them. Of 400,000 to 500,000 clones in the sample, approximately 80% were seen once. V and J are TRBV19 and TRBJ1-1; D is undetermined. This sequence originates from a woman aged 35 to 49 in good health. Some clones in this sample may be carry-over from other donors' samples. The material sequenced was PBMCs. CDR3 DNA: TGTGCCAGTAGTCAACAGATGAACACTGAAGCTTTCTTT. Its protein is CASSQQMNTEAFF.